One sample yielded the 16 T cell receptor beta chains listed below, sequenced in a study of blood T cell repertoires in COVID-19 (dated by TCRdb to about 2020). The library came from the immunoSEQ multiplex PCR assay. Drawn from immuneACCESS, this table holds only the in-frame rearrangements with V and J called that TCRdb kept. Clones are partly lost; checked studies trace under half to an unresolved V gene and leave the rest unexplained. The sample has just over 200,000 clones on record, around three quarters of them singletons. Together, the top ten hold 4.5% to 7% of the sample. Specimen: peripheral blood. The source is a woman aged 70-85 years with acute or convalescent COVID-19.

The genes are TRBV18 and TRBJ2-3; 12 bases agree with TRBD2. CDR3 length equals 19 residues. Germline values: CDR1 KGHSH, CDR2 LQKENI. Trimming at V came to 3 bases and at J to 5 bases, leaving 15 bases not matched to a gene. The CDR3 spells CASSPSGLAGGPGGDTQYF. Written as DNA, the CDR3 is TGTGCCAGCTCACCCTCAGGTCTAGCGGGAGGGCCGGGAGGAGATACGCAGTATTTT.

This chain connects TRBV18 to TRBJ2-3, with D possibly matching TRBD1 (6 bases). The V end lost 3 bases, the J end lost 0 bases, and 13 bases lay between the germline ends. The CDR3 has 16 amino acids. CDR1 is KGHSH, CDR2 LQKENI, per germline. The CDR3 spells CASSPLDRTSTDTQYF. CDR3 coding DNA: TGTGCCAGCTCACCCCTCGACAGGACTAGCACAGATACGCAGTATTTT.

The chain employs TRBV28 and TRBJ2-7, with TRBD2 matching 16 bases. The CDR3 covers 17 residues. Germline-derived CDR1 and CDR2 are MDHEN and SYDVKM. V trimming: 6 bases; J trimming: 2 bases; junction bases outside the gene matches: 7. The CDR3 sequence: CASRPSGTSGRAYEQYF. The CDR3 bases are TGTGCCAGCAGACCATCCGGGACTAGCGGGAGGGCCTACGAGCAGTACTTC.

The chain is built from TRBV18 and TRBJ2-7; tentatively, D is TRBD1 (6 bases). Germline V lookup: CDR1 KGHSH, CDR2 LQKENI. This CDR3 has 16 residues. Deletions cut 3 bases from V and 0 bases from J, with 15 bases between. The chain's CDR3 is CASSPLDRPSSYEQYF. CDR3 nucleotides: TGTGCCAGCTCACCCCTTGACAGGCCTAGCTCCTACGAGCAGTACTTC.

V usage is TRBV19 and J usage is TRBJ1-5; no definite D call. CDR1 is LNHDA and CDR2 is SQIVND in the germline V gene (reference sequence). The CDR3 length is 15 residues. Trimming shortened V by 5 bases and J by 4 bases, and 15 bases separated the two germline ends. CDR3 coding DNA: TGTGCCAGTAGTCAAGAGGGTACATGGAATCAGCCCCAGCATTTT. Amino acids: CASSQEGTWNQPQHF.

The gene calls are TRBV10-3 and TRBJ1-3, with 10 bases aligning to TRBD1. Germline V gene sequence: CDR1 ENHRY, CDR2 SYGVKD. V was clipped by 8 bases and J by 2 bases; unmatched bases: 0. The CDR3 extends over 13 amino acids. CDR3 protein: CAIGQGAGNTIYF. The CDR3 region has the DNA TGTGCCATCGGACAGGGGGCTGGAAACACCATATATTTT.

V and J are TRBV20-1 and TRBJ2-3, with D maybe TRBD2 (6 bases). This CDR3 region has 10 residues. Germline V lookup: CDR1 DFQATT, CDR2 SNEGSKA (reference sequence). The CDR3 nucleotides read TGCAGCGGAGGGACAGATACGCAGTATTTT. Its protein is CSGGTDTQYF.

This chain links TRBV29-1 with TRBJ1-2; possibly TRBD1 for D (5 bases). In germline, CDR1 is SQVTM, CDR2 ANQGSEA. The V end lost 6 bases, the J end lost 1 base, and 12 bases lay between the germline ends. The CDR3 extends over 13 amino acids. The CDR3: CSVRAQGNYGYTF. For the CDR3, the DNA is TGCAGCGTCCGTGCGCAGGGTAACTATGGCTACACCTTC. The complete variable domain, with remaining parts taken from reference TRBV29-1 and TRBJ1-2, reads SAVISQKPSRDICQRGTSLTIQCQVDSQVTMMFWYRQQPGQSLTLIATANQGSEATYESGFVIDKFPISRPNLTFSTLTVSNMSPEDSSIYLCSVRAQGNYGYTFGSGTRLTVV.

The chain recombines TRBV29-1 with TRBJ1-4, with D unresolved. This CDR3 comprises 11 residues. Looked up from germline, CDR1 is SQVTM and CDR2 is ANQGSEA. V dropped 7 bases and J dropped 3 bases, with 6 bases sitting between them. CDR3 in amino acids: CSARANEKLFF. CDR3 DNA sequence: TGCAGCGCCCGGGCTAATGAAAAACTGTTTTTT.

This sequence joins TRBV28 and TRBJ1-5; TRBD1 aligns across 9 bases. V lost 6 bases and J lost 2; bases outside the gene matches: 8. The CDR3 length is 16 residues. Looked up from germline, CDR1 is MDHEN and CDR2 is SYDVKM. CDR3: CASRPGQGFRNQPQHF. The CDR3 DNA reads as TGTGCCAGCAGACCCGGACAGGGGTTTCGCAATCAGCCCCAGCATTTT.

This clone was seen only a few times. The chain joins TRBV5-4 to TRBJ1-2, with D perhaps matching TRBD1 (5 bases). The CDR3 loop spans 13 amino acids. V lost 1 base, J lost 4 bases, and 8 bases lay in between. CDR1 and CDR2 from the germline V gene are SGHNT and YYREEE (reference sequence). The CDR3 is CASSLRGFYGYTF. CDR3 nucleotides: TGTGCCAGCAGCTTGCGGGGGTTCTATGGCTACACCTTC.

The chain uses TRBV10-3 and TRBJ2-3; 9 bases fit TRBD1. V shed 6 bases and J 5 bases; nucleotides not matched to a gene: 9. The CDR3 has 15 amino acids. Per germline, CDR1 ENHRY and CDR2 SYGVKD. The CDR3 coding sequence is TGTGCCATCAGCCCCGGGACAGGGAAGGGAGATACGCAGTATTTT. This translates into CAISPGTGKGDTQYF.

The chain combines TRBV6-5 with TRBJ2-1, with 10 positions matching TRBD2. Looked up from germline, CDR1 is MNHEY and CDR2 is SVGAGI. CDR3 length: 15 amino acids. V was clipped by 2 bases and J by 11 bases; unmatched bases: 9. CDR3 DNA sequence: TGTGCCAGCAGTTACCCGACGGGGACTAGCGTAAAGCAGTTCTTC. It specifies CASSYPTGTSVKQFF.

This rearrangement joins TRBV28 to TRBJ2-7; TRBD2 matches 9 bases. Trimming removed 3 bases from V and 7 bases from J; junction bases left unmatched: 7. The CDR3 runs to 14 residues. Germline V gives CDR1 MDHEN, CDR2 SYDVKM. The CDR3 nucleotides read TGTGCCAGCAGTTTTCTGAGAGCGGGAGGAGAGCAGTACTTC. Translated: CASSFLRAGGEQYF.

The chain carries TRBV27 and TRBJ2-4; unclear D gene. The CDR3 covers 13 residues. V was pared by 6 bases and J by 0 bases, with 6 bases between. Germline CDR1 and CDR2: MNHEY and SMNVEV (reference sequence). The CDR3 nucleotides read TGTGCCAGCAGCCCCCTAGCCAAAAACATTCAGTACTTC. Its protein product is CASSPLAKNIQYF.

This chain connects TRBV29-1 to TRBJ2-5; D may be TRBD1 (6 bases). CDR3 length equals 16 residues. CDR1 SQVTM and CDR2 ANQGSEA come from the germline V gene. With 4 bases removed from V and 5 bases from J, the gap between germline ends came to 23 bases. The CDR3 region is CSVGTADSQTTETQYF. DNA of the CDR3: TGCAGCGTTGGGACAGCGGACAGCCAAACTACCGAGACCCAGTACTTC.